A single sample gave rise to the 15 T cell receptor beta chains below, sequenced in a study of cytomegalovirus exposure and HLA in healthy donors. In the PCR, 60 Vbeta and 13 Jbeta primers were used. Repertoires were generated with immunoSEQ multiplex PCR, while TCRdb's copy carries only in-frame clones and drops some. The table records 160,000 or so clones, roughly 80% of them present only once. Material for sequencing was PBMCs. The source of these receptors is a woman aged 25 to 39 in good health and CMV-seropositive.

The chain has TRBV9 and TRBJ2-3; weak D call: TRBD1 (5 bases). V was trimmed by 0 bases and J by 6 bases, leaving 11 bases between them. CDR1 is SGDLS, CDR2 YYNGEE, per germline. The CDR3 is 14 residues long. As DNA, the CDR3 is TGTGCCAGCAGCGTAGCCGACAGACCTGATACGCAGTATTTT. Translated: CASSVADRPDTQYF.

This clone was seen a single time. The chain couples TRBV9 to TRBJ2-7, with D perhaps TRBD1 (6 bases). The V gene's germline CDR1 is SGDLS and CDR2 YYNGEE. Between the trimmed V and J ends, which lost 6 bases and 3 bases, there was a span of 16 bases. This CDR3 is built from 14 residues. CDR3 residues: CASIDRRGFYEQYF. The CDR3 DNA sequence: TGTGCCAGCATCGATCGCAGGGGATTCTACGAGCAGTACTTC.

The chain couples TRBV5-1 to TRBJ1-2; no firm D call. The CDR3 is 15 residues long. Germline values: CDR1 SGHRS, CDR2 YFSETQ. The V gene lost 1 base and the J gene lost 6 bases, with 16 bases spanning the gap. The CDR3 nucleotides read TGCGCCAGCAGCTTGCAACCAGGTTTAACGGATGGCTACACCTTC. This translates into CASSLQPGLTDGYTF.

This clone was counted a single time. The chain employs TRBV30 and TRBJ1-1; D is unclear. The V end lost 3 bases, the J end lost 1 base, and 18 bases lay between the germline ends. Germline CDR1 reads GTSNPN; CDR2 reads SVGIG (reference sequence). The length of the CDR3 is 16 residues. In nucleotides, the CDR3 is TGTGCCTGGAGGTCCCCGGGCGGGCACGGGAACACTGAAGCTTTCTTT. This gives the protein CAWRSPGGHGNTEAFF.

The chain links TRBV5-1 to TRBJ1-3, with D possibly matching TRBD1 (6 bases). CDR1 and CDR2 (germline): SGHRS, YFSETQ. Trimming shortened V by 3 bases and J by 2 bases, and 12 bases separated the two germline ends. CDR3 length: 15 residues. The CDR3 sequence is CASSSNTGTGNTIYF. For the CDR3, the DNA is TGCGCCAGCAGCTCCAATACAGGGACTGGAAACACCATATATTTT.

The chain has TRBV7-2 and TRBJ1-1; D is ambiguous. Germline loops: CDR1 SGHTA, CDR2 FQGNSA. V gave up 2 bases and J gave up 0 bases, with 10 bases separating them. The CDR3 contains 15 residues. The CDR3 sequence: CASSLWAQMNTEAFF. In DNA form, the CDR3 reads TGTGCCAGCAGCTTATGGGCGCAAATGAACACTGAAGCTTTCTTT.

This clone was counted only a few times. The DNA for the CDR3 is TGTGCCAGCGCCCACAGGGATAGGCGCGAGACCCAGTACTTC. As protein: CASAHRDRRETQYF. The rearrangement links TRBV6-5 to TRBJ2-5, with TRBD1 as a possible D gene (6 bases). The CDR3 has 14 amino acids. The ends were cut back, 8 bases at V and 5 bases at J, with 18 bases in the middle. Germline CDR1 is MNHEY and CDR2 is SVGAGI.

The chain links TRBV11-2 to TRBJ2-5; the D is unclear. The DNA end lines up better with TRBJ2-7; the J call may be wrong. Germline V gene lookup returns CDR1 SGHAT and CDR2 FQNNGV. The CDR3 is 12 amino acids. The CDR3 spells CASSLVSYEQYF. DNA for the CDR3: TGTGCCAGCAGCTTAGTTAGCTACGAGCAGTACTTC.

This sequence joins TRBV7-2 and TRBJ1-1; the D gene is possibly TRBD1 (6 bases). Germline CDR1 SGHTA, CDR2 FQGNSA. V gave up 5 bases and J gave up 7 bases, with 14 bases separating them. The CDR3 runs 13 residues. CDR3 in amino acids: CASSAGVSREAFF. The CDR3 bases are TGTGCCAGCAGCGCAGGGGTTTCGCGTGAAGCTTTCTTT.

This clone was recorded a few times. The chain joins TRBV7-2 to TRBJ2-3, with TRBD2 as a possible D gene (6 bases). With 6 bases removed from V and 1 base from J, the gap between germline ends came to 14 bases. The CDR3 runs to 15 residues. Germline V gives CDR1 SGHTA, CDR2 FQGNSA. The CDR3 nucleotides read TGTGCCAGCAGTCGAATGCCTAGCGGCACAGATACGCAGTATTTT. Protein sequence: CASSRMPSGTDTQYF.

The V call is TRBV2, the J call TRBJ2-1; D perhaps matches TRBD2 (6 bases). The CDR3 totals 15 residues. Trimming pared 7 bases from V and 5 bases from J, leaving 18 bases between. From germline, CDR1 is SNHLY and CDR2 FYNNEI. CDR3 nucleotide sequence: TGTGCCAGCAATATGATGCGGGGATTCGACAATGAGCAGTTCTTC. Translated: CASNMMRGFDNEQFF.

The rearrangement links TRBV7-2 to TRBJ1-1, with TRBD1 identical over 9 bases. The CDR3 contains 14 residues. The germline V gene encodes CDR1 SGHTA and CDR2 FQGNSA. V trimming: 4 bases; J trimming: 6 bases; junction bases outside the gene matches: 6. The chain's CDR3 is CASSYTTGGAEAFF. CDR3 nucleotide sequence: TGTGCCAGCAGCTACACGACAGGGGGAGCTGAAGCTTTCTTT.

The chain couples TRBV2 to TRBJ2-1, with D possibly being TRBD2 (5 bases). Germline loops: CDR1 SNHLY, CDR2 FYNNEI. Trimming removed 2 bases at V and 9 bases at J, with 17 bases between. The CDR3 has 15 amino acids. CDR3 nucleotides: TGTGCCAGCAGTGAATGGCCAGGAGGTTCGAGTGAGCAGTTCTTC. Translated, it gives CASSEWPGGSSEQFF.

As to this clone: One end of the junction is discordant with germline, which a read error may explain. The chain couples TRBV7-9 to TRBJ2-3; TRBD1 aligns across 9 bases. Germline CDR1 and CDR2: SEHNR and FQNEAQ (reference sequence). The CDR3 length is 16 residues. CDR3 in DNA: TGTTCCAGCAGCTCCCGACAGGGGGTAAGCACCCATACGCAGTATTTT. Its translation is CSSSSRQGVSTHTQYF.

V and J are TRBV28 and TRBJ2-7, with 8 bases aligning to TRBD1. Germline CDR1 and CDR2: MDHEN and SYDVKM. CDR3 size: 16 residues. Trimming cost V 2 bases and J 2 bases; bases outside gene matches: 8. CDR3 sequence (DNA): TGTGCCAGCAGTTTACCCCCGGGACAGGATACCTACGAGCAGTACTTC. Translated: CASSLPPGQDTYEQYF.